The subject of this entry is one TCR beta chain. The antigen it recognizes is unknown. Base qualities were left out, and no much larger clone turns up one base away. The trial excluded patients who had a history of autoimmune disease or who were on systemic immunosuppression. Peripheral blood for TCR sequencing was collected from all dose cohorts at baseline, on cycle 4 day 1, and on cycle 7 day 1. Samples came from an open-label, multicenter, first-in-human phase I dose-escalation trial of ivuxolimab. Adults with locally advanced or metastatic melanoma, renal cell, hepatocellular, or head and neck squamous cell carcinoma were enrolled in the trial. Before TCR sequencing, CD4+ T cells and CD8+ T cells from peripheral blood were sorted into separate populations. The data were obtained in a study of OX40 agonist ivuxolimab in advanced cancers. Study-wide context: Ivuxolimab, which targeted the costimulatory receptor OX40 (CD134), was an agonistic, fully human IgG2 monoclonal antibody. The point of sequencing TCRbeta in the periphery was to test whether ivuxolimab changed TCR sequence diversity and drove clonal T-cell expansion. The dose-escalation cohort was around 83% male with a mean age of roughly 60 years, ranging from roughly 23 to 85. Intravenous ivuxolimab was administered to patients every 2 weeks at six dose levels: 0.01, 0.1, 0.3, 1.5, 3 and 10 mg/kg. Prior anti-PD-1, anti-PD-L1 or anti-CTLA-4 therapy was permitted, and checkpoint inhibitors had been received by less than 45% of dose-escalation patients. Among the approximately 50 dose-escalation patients, some 20 had hepatocellular carcinoma, around 15 melanoma, 9 renal cell carcinoma and 9 head and neck cancer. Three dose-escalation patients achieved partial responses, one with hepatocellular carcinoma and two with cutaneous melanoma. The paper describes the monotherapy dose-escalation part (N ≈ 52 patients) of the phase I trial of ivuxolimab.

From V the trimming removes 2 bases and from J it removes 8 bases, while the gene matches leave 6 bases of the junction unaccounted for. CDR1 and CDR2, looked up from the germline V gene (reference sequence), are GTSNPN and SVGIG. Taken from cysteine to phenylalanine, the CDR3 has 14 residues. The read is trimmed to its CDR3 DNA, 42 bases read in frame from base 1. Broader findings and caveats from the paper: On average, CD8+ T cells showed more expanded clones than CD4+ T cells after ivuxolimab. Which antigens the clonally expanded peripheral T cells were specific for was not determined. Low levels of normalized T-cell clonal expansion were also seen in some patients who did not respond. In partial responders in the 0.1-3.0 mg/kg groups, normalized peripheral clonal expansion was found to be among the lowest, especially among CD8+ T cells. At doses from 0.1 to 3.0 mg/kg, clonal expansion was seen in both CD4+ and CD8+ blood T cells between baseline and week 6.

To sequence the TCRbeta CDR3 region, genomic DNA was isolated from the sorted cells. TCRbeta CDR3 regions were sequenced using the immunoSEQ Assay. As stored in TCRdb, this immuneACCESS dataset retains in-frame rearrangements with V and J assigned. A fraction of the clones does not appear; measured against another copy, unresolved V genes explain less than half of the discrepancy, and the remainder lacks a known reason. The sample yields 48,000 or so clones; approximately 81% were counted once. The ten largest clones represent roughly a tenth of the sample. This TCR came from an adult with an advanced solid tumor such as melanoma, head and neck, liver or kidney cancer. The material was CD4+ or CD8+ T cells sorted from blood, obtained in a trial of the OX40 agonist ivuxolimab. The receptor chain draws on TRBV30 and TRBJ2-1; TRBD2 matches 10 bases in the middle. Here is the DNA: TGTGCCTGGAGTCAGCGGGAGGGCCAGGATGAGCAGTTCTTC. Translated, it reads CAWSQREGQDEQFF.